These 12 T cell receptor beta chains were all obtained from the same sample, sequenced in a study of PD-1 blockade in mismatch repair-deficient tumors (dated by TCRdb to about 2017). The time point label on this specimen signifies: peripheral blood before pembrolizumab. Libraries were constructed by the immunoSEQ multiplex PCR assay. TCRdb obtained this table from immuneACCESS and retained in-frame rearrangements with V and J assigned. These tables miss some clones; where compared with another copy, unresolved V genes account for less than half of the shortfall, and the remainder is unexplained. The sample table shows 15,000 to 20,000 clones, and approximately 88% are seen once. The ten biggest clones cover around 17% of the sample. The source was PBMCs, collected before pembrolizumab treatment. These receptors all come from an adult with mismatch repair-deficient cancer.

V is TRBV10-3 and J is TRBJ2-7; D gene ambiguous. The V and J ends lost 6 bases and 2 bases respectively, with 14 bases between them. The CDR3 is 14 amino acids. CDR1 and CDR2 from the germline V gene are ENHRY and SYGVKD. CDR3: CAIRAGDPAYEQYF. The CDR3 bases are TGTGCCATCAGAGCAGGCGACCCCGCCTACGAGCAGTACTTC.

The count of this clone is one. The chain recombines TRBV30 with TRBJ1-4, with TRBD1 as a possible D gene (6 bases). Germline loops: CDR1 GTSNPN, CDR2 SVGIG (reference sequence). Trimming pared 0 bases from V and 7 bases from J, leaving 12 bases between. The CDR3 contains 14 residues. As DNA, the CDR3 is TGTGCCTGGAGTGTTGCAGGGGCTAGTGAAAAACTGTTTTTT. This translates into CAWSVAGASEKLFF.

The chain is built from TRBV2 and TRBJ2-5; 11 nucleotides line up with TRBD1. Looked up from germline, CDR1 is SNHLY and CDR2 is FYNNEI. V dropped 6 bases and J dropped 5; count of bases not matched to a gene: 5. The CDR3 has 14 residues. The CDR3 coding sequence is TGTGCCAGCAGCCCCGGGACAGGGGGTGAGACCCAGTACTTC. Translating gives CASSPGTGGETQYF.

This clone has only a few counts. The V and J genes are TRBV19 and TRBJ1-5; D gene unclear. The V end lost 3 bases, the J end lost 4 bases, and 7 bases lay between the germline ends. Germline assignment: CDR1 LNHDA and CDR2 SQIVND (reference sequence). The CDR3 sequence is 13 residues long. In DNA, the CDR3 is TGTGCCAGTAGTATTGCGGGGAATCAGCCCCAGCATTTT. Amino acids: CASSIAGNQPQHF.

Points on this clone: The sample contains more than one DNA sequence encoding this CDR3. V gene TRBV4-3 combines with J gene TRBJ2-6, with D possibly matching TRBD1 (6 bases). Looked up from germline, CDR1 is LGHNA and CDR2 is YSLEER. The V end lost 0 bases, the J end lost 4 bases, and 10 bases lay between the germline ends. This CDR3 has 16 amino acids. Here the CDR3 reads CASSQDQGSGANVLTF. The CDR3 DNA is TGCGCCAGCAGCCAAGATCAGGGGAGCGGGGCCAACGTCCTGACTTTC.

This clone is medium-sized within its sample. The V and J genes are TRBV5-5 and TRBJ2-1; D gene ambiguous. Germline CDR1 is SGHKS and CDR2 is YYEKEE (reference sequence). The CDR3 spans 14 residues. The ends were cut back, 0 bases at V and 8 bases at J, with 12 bases in the middle. CDR3 residues: CASSLGFYNDEQFF. The DNA for the CDR3 is TGTGCCAGCAGCTTGGGGTTTTACAATGATGAGCAGTTCTTC.

V gene TRBV5-1 combines with J gene TRBJ1-1; D gene ambiguous. Germline V gene lookup returns CDR1 SGHRS and CDR2 YFSETQ. This CDR3 is built from 13 residues. With 4 bases removed from V and 3 bases from J, the gap between germline ends came to 10 bases. The CDR3 DNA reads as TGCGCCAGCAGCCTCGACCGGGACACTGAAGCTTTCTTT. It specifies CASSLDRDTEAFF.

The chain joins TRBV4-3 to TRBJ2-1, with TRBD2 matching over 8 bases. CDR3 length equals 19 residues. Germline CDR1 is LGHNA and CDR2 is YSLEER. Unmatched junction bases numbered 13, after V lost 0 bases and J lost 3 bases. This CDR3 reads CASSQDSGYSGKYYNEQFF. As DNA, the CDR3 is TGCGCCAGCAGCCAAGATTCGGGGTATAGCGGGAAATACTACAATGAGCAGTTCTTC.

This clone turned up a few times. The V gene is TRBV9, the J gene TRBJ2-5, with D possibly TRBD2 on 5 matching bases. The CDR3 totals 16 residues. Trimming removed 0 bases from V and 3 bases from J, with 15 bases in between. The germline gives CDR1 SGDLS, CDR2 YYNGEE. The CDR3 reads CASSVGPADDKETQYF. The CDR3 nucleotides read TGTGCCAGCAGCGTAGGGCCAGCGGACGATAAAGAGACCCAGTACTTC. The variable domain in full, completed from reference TRBV9 and TRBJ2-5, reads DSGVTQTPKHLITATGQRVTLRCSPRSGDLSVYWYQQSLDQGLQFLIQYYNGEERAKGNILERFSAQQFPDLHSELNLSSLELGDSALYFCASSVGPADDKETQYFGPGTRLLVL.

To note about this clone: Within the sample, other DNA sequences also encode this same CDR3. The chain is built from TRBV30 and TRBJ1-2, with a tentative D call TRBD1 (6 bases). The germline CDR1 and CDR2 sequences are GTSNPN and SVGIG (reference sequence). The CDR3 extends over 12 amino acids. The ends were cut back, 3 bases at V and 4 bases at J, with 9 bases in the middle. CDR3 sequence reads: CAWRKDSYGYTF. CDR3 nucleotides: TGTGCCTGGAGGAAGGACAGCTATGGCTACACCTTC.

V and J are TRBV7-2 and TRBJ2-7; 8 positions agree with TRBD1. The CDR3 totals 15 residues. J gave up 4 bases and V 5 bases, and 10 bases lay outside the gene matches. Germline values: CDR1 SGHTA, CDR2 FQGNSA. The CDR3 loop reads CASSEGQARGYEQYF. In nucleotides, the CDR3 is TGTGCCAGCAGCGAGGGACAGGCCAGAGGGTACGAGCAGTACTTC.

The chain has TRBV7-2 and TRBJ2-1; maybe TRBD2 (6 bases). Germline V gene data show CDR1 as SGHTA and CDR2 as FQGNSA. V gave up 1 base and J gave up 5 bases, with 12 bases separating them. This CDR3 spans 15 amino acids. DNA of the CDR3: TGTGCCAGCAGCTTAGTCGCCGGGAGTGACAATGAGCAGTTCTTC. Amino acids: CASSLVAGSDNEQFF.